A selection of T cell receptor beta chains follows, all from one sample in a study of blood T cell repertoires in COVID-19. This table comes from immunoSEQ multiplex PCR, and its TCRdb copy is limited to in-frame clones, with some not included. The repertoire has more than 150,000 clones, approximately 87% of them found once; the top ten carry about an eighth. Sequencing was performed on peripheral blood. The origin of the receptors is a woman in her 70s with COVID-19, enrolled during active disease. The CDR3 runs from the conserved cysteine through the conserved F or W. D genes are given only for firm matches. Clone size is shown for a subset of rows, as once, few, many or a class of expanded clone.

TRBV5-6	TRBJ1-6	NA	NA	CASSLGQQSGALHF	TGTGCCAGCAGCTTGGGCCAGCAATCAGGGGCCCTCCACTTT
TRBV29-1	TRBJ1-1	NA	NA	CSVGGAALNTEAFF	TGCAGCGTTGGGGGAGCAGCCCTGAACACTGAAGCTTTCTTT
TRBV7-3	TRBJ2-7	NA	NA	CASSLYAAGRDEQYF	TGTGCCAGCAGCTTATACGCAGCGGGTAGGGACGAGCAGTACTTC
TRBV7-6	TRBJ2-5	NA	TRBD2	CASGLASGTQYF	TGTGCCAGCGGACTAGCATCGGGGACCCAGTACTTC
TRBV30	TRBJ1-1	NA	TRBD1	CASLLQGWGTEAFF	TGTGCCTCTTTGCTACAGGGGTGGGGCACTGAAGCTTTCTTT
TRBV5-1	TRBJ2-3	NA	TRBD2	CASSLGLASDTQYF	TGCGCCAGCAGCTTGGGACTAGCATCCGATACGCAGTATTTT
TRBV7-9	TRBJ2-7	few	TRBD2	CASSVTSGSEQYF	TGTGCCAGCAGCGTAACTAGCGGGAGCGAGCAGTACTTC
TRBV7-9	TRBJ2-7	NA	TRBD1	CASSLEWTGNYEQYF	TGTGCCAGCAGCTTAGAATGGACAGGGAACTACGAGCAGTACTTC
TRBV28	TRBJ1-2	NA	TRBD1	CASSRTGEWTF	TGTGCCAGCAGTAGAACAGGGGAGTGGACCTTC
TRBV7-3	TRBJ2-7	NA	NA	CASSQPGVTEQYF	TGTGCCAGCAGCCAACCGGGGGTTACCGAGCAGTACTTC
TRBV6-2/TRBV6-3	TRBJ1-1	NA	TRBD1	CASSNRGFTEAFF	TGTGCCAGCAGTAACAGGGGATTCACTGAAGCTTTCTTT
TRBV13	TRBJ2-1	NA	NA	CASSTRQASSYNEQFF	TGTGCCAGCAGCACTCGACAGGCGAGCTCCTACAATGAGCAGTTCTTC
TRBV13	TRBJ2-3	NA	TRBD1	CASSKRDSSGTQYF	TGTGCCAGCAGCAAACGGGACAGTAGTGGTACGCAGTATTTT
TRBV3-1/TRBV3-2	TRBJ2-1	few	TRBD2	CASSQARGGRAGNEQFF	TGTGCCAGCAGCCAAGCCCGAGGCGGGAGGGCCGGCAATGAGCAGTTCTTC
TRBV4-1	TRBJ1-6	few	TRBD1	CASSWDSNSPLHF	TGCGCCAGCAGCTGGGACAGCAATTCACCCCTCCACTTT